This paragraph reports one TCR beta chain. Its target is not known. PCR employed 60 Vbeta and 13 Jbeta primers. TCRdb's copy holds only in-frame clones and misses some; the assay was immunoSEQ multiplex PCR. The repertoire holds about 130,000 clones, 78% seen once, with approximately 1.7% in the top ten. This entry belongs to a study of cytomegalovirus exposure and HLA in healthy donors. Study-wide results and caveats: The authors listed some 160 TCR beta chains as cytomegalovirus-associated.

V lost 4 bases, J lost 2 bases, and 10 bases lay in between. Germline CDR1 and CDR2: SNHLY and FYNNEI. The CDR3 covers 14 residues. The clonotype was recovered from a woman in her thirties or forties in good health and CMV-seronegative. This chain uses TRBV2 with TRBJ2-3; unclear D gene. The sequencing input was PBMCs. The CDR3 reads CASSGLYTTDTQYF. DNA for the CDR3: TGTGCCAGCAGTGGTCTATATACCACAGATACGCAGTATTTT.